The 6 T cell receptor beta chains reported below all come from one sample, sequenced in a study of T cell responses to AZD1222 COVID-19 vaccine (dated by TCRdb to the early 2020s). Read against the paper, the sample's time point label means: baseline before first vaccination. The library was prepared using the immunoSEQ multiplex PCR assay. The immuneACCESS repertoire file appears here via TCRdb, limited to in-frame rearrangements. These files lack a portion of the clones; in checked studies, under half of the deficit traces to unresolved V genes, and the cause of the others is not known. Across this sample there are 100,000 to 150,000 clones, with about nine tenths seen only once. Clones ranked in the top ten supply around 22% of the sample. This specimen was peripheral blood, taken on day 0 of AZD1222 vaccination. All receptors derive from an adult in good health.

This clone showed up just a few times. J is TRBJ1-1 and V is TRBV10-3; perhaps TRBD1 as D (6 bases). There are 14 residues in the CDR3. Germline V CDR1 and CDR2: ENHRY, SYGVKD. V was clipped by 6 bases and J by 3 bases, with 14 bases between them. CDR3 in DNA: TGTGCCATCAGCCGGAGTACAGGGTACACTGAAGCTTTCTTT. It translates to CAISRSTGYTEAFF.

The CDR3 here is CATSRDYGGAEQYF. CDR3 sequence (DNA): TGTGCCACCAGCAGAGATTACGGAGGGGCCGAGCAGTACTTC. The gene calls are TRBV15 and TRBJ2-7, with a weak D call TRBD2 (6 bases). Trimming stripped 0 bases from V and 6 bases from J, with 12 bases between. CDR3 length: 14 residues. CDR1 and CDR2 from the germline V gene are LNHNV and YYDKDF (reference sequence). The complete variable domain, with remaining parts taken from reference TRBV15 and TRBJ2-7, reads DAMVIQNPRYQVTQFGKPVTLSCSQTLNHNVMYWYQQKSSQAPKLLFHYYDKDFNNEADTPDNFQSRRPNTSFCFLDIRSPGLGDTAMYLCATSRDYGGAEQYFGPGTRLTVT.

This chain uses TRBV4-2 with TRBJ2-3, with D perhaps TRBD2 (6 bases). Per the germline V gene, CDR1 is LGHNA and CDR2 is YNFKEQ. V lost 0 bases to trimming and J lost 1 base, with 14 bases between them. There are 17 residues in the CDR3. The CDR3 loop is CASSQERRVEGTDTQYF. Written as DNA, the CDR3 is TGTGCCAGCAGCCAAGAGCGGAGGGTGGAGGGCACAGATACGCAGTATTTT.

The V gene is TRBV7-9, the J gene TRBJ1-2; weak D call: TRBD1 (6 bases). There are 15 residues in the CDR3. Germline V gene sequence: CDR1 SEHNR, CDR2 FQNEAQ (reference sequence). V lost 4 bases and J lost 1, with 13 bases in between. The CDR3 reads CASSWSGANNYGYTF. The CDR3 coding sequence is TGTGCCAGCAGCTGGTCAGGGGCCAATAACTATGGCTACACCTTC.

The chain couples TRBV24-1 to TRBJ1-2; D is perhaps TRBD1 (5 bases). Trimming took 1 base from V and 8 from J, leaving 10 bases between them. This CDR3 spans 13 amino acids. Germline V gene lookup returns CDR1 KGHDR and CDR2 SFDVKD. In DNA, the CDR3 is TGTGCCACCAGTGATTTTGTGTCAGGGGGCTACACCTTC. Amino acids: CATSDFVSGGYTF.

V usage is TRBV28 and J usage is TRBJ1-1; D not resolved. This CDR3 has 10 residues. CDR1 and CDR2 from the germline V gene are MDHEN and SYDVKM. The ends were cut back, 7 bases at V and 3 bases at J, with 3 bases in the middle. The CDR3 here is CASIDTEAFF. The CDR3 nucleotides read TGTGCCAGCATAGACACTGAAGCTTTCTTT.